This entry concerns a single TCR beta chain. What this receptor recognizes is not known. Per-nucleotide qualities are absent, and no much larger clonotype sits a single base away. Reading the label with the study, this specimen's time point is: about 28 days (+/-7) after the second vaccine dose. Because spike-specific TCR depth and breadth did not differ between the two schedules, AZD1222 recipients who got a second dose at roughly 4 weeks were pooled with those who got a second dose at roughly 12 weeks. Vaccinee samples came from UK trials COV001 and COV002, including a single-blind randomized controlled phase 2/3 trial of AZD1222 (ChAdOx1 nCoV-19) in healthy adults. Trial participant PBMC samples were collected at day 0 and day 28 after the second dose for TCRbeta chain sequencing. The sample originates from a study of T cell responses to AZD1222 COVID-19 vaccine (dated by TCRdb to the early 2020s). About the investigation overall: A total of 233 trial participants underwent TCR sequencing, of whom 207 received two doses of AZD1222 and about 26 received two doses of the MenACWY control vaccine. Enrollment into the trials was organized by age into subgroups of 18-55, 56-69 and 70-plus years, and those subgroups contained roughly 140, 27 and 60 TCR-sequenced participants, respectively. The research as a whole found: A significant rise in spike-specific TCR breadth and depth was observed after two AZD1222 doses relative to day 0 and relative to MenACWY recipients. Vaccine-associated CD4 TCRs spanned the whole spike protein, with dominant responses in regions 160-218 and 743-854. Because no day 14 peak-response samples were available, repertoires were characterized only after the peak T cell response. Reportedly, almost half of the unique spike-specific TCRs recognized epitopes lying outside the regions that are mutated in the B.1.351 and B.1.1.7 variants. Conclusions about previously exposed vaccinees are limited, since just six or seven AZD1222 recipients were seropositive for SARS-CoV-2 at baseline. The 56-69-year group was small, and its depth increase did not reach significance, likely because of low power. Participants were mostly white British, with more females than males. The authors suggested clonal diversity may have been underestimated.

The CDR3 regions of human TCRbeta chains were subjected to immunosequencing. Regarding the original processing steps: Repertoire TCRs were matched against a reference library of SARS-CoV-2-specific TCRs generated with the MIRA antigen-specificity platform. Breadth was defined as the fraction of unique TCRs that were SARS-CoV-2-associated. Depth was defined as the fraction of total T cells that were SARS-CoV-2-associated. Using the MIRA data, each spike-specific TCR was assigned both to the spike region to which the TCR was reactive and to a CD4 or CD8 class. Log10-transformed breadth and depth values were compared by one-way ANOVA with Sidak's multiple comparisons tests. This immuneACCESS table, as held by TCRdb, lists in-frame sequences with V and J called but not all clones. Of the missing ones, under half trace to an unresolved V gene in checked studies; the others have no known cause. D and trimming come from the DNA, and the V and J calls and clone size come from that table. Here the sample has roughly 150,000 clones; around nine tenths occur a single time. The biggest ten clones account for roughly 10% of the sample.

Cut back by 5 bases and 9 bases, the V and J ends lie 14 bases apart. CDR3 length: 12 amino acids, cysteine to phenylalanine. CDR3 DNA is the only sequence kept; it has 36 bases, read in frame from the first base. CDR1 is given as GTSNPN and CDR2 as SVGIG, both from the germline V gene (reference sequence). The sequence derives from an adult who received the AZD1222 COVID-19 vaccine. The specimen comprised peripheral blood, sampled 28 days after the second AZD1222 dose. The sequence is built from TRBV30 and TRBJ1-3; the D region possibly corresponds to TRBD1 (5 bases align). The CDR3 here reads CAWSPAGGTIYF. The sequenced DNA: TGTGCCTGGTCACCAGCCGGGGGCACCATATATTTT.